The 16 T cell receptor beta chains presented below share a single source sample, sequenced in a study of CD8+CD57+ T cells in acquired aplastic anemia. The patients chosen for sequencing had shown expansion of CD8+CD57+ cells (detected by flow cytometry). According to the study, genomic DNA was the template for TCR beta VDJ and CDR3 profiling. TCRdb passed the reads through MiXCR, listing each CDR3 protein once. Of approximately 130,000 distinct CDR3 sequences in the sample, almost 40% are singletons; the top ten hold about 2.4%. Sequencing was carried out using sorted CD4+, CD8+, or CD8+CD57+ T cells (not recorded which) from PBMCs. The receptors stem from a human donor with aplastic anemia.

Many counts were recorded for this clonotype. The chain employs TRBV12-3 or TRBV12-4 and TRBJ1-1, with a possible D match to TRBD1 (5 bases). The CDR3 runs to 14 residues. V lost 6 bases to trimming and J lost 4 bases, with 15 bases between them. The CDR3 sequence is CASSPGTAGTEAFF. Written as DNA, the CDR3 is TGTGCCAGCAGCCCCGGGACCGCGGGCACTGAAGCTTTCTTT.

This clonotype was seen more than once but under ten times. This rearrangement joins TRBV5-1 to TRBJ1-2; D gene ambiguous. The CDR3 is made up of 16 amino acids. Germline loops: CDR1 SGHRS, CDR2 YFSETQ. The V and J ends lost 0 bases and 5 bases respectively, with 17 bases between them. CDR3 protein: CASSLDSWTGMYGYTF. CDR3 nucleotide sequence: TGCGCCAGCAGCTTGGATTCCTGGACGGGAATGTATGGCTACACCTTC.

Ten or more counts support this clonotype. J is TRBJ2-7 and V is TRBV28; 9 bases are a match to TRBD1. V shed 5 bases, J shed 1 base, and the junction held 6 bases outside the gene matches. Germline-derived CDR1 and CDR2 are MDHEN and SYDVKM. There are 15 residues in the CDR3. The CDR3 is CASSPQTGGSYEQYF. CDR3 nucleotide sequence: TGTGCCAGCAGTCCCCAGACAGGGGGATCCTACGAGCAGTACTTC.

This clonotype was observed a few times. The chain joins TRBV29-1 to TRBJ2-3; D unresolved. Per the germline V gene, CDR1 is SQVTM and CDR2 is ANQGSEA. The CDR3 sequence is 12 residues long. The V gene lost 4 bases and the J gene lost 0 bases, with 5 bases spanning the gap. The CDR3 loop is CSVGCSTDTQYF. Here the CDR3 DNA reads TGCAGCGTTGGATGCAGCACAGATACGCAGTATTTT.

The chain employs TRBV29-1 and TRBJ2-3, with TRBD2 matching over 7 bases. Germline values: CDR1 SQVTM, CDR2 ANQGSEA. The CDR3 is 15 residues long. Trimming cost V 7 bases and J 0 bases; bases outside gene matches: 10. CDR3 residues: CSEASGTSSTDTQYF. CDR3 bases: TGCAGCGAGGCAAGCGGGACCTCTAGCACAGATACGCAGTATTTT.

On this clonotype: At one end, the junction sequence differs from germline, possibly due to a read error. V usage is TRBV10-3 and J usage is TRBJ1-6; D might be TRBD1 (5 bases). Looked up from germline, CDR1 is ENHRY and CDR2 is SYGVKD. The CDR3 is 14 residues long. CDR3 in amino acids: CASSVPGPTVPLHF. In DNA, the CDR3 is TGTGCCAGCAGTGTTCCGGGACCGACTGTACCCCTCCACTTT.

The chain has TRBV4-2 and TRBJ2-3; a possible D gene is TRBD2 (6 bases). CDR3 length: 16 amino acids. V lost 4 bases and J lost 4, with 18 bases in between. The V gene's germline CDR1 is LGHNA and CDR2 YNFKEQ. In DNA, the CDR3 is TGTGCCAGCAGCCGAGGGTTTATAGGAGGGGCAGATACGCAGTATTTT. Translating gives CASSRGFIGGADTQYF.

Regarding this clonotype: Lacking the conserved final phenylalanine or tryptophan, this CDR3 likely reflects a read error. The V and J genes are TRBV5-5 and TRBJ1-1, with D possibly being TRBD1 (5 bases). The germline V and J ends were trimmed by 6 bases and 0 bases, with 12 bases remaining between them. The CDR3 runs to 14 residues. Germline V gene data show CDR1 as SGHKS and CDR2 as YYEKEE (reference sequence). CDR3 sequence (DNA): TGTGCCAGCAAGAAGGAGGGGATGAACACTGAAGCTTTCTCT. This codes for CASKKEGMNTEAFS.

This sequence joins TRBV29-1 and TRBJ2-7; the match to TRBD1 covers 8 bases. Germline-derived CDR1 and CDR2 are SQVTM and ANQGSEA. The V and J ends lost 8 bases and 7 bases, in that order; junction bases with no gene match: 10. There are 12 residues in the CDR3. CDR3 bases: TGCAGCACGGGACAGGCGGTGGGGGAGCAGTACTTC. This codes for CSTGQAVGEQYF.

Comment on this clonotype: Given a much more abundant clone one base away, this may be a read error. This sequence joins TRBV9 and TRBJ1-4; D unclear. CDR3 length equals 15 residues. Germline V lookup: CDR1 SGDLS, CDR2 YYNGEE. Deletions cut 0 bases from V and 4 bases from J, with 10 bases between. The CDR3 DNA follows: TGTGCCAGCAGCGTAGGAGAGGCAGGTAATGAAAAACTGTTTTTT. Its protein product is CASSVGEAGNEKLFF. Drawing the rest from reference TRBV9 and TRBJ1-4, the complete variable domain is DSGVTQTPKHLITATGQRVTLRCSPRSGDLSVYWYQQSLDQGLQFLIQYYNGEERAKGNILERFSAQQFPDLHSELNLSSLELGDSALYFCASSVGEAGNEKLFFGSGTQLSVL.

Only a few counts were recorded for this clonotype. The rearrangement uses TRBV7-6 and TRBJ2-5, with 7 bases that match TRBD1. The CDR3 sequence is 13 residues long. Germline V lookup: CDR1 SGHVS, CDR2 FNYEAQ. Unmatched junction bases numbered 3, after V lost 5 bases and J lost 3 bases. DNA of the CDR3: TGTGCCAGCAGCGTAGACAGGGAAGAGACCCAGTACTTC. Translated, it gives CASSVDREETQYF.

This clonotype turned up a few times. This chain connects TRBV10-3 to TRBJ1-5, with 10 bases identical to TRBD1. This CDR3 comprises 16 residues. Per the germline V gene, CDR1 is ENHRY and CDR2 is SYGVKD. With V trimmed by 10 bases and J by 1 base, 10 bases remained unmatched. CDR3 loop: CATTGQGNTSNQPQHF. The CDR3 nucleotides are TGTGCCACCACGGGACAGGGGAACACAAGCAATCAGCCCCAGCATTTT.

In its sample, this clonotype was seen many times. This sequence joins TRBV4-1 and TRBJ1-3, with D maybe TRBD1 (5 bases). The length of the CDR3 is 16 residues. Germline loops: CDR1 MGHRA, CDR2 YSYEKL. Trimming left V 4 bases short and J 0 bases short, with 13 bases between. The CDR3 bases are TGCGCCAGCAGCCTGACAGCGATTAGCTCTGGAAACACCATATATTTT. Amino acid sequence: CASSLTAISSGNTIYF.

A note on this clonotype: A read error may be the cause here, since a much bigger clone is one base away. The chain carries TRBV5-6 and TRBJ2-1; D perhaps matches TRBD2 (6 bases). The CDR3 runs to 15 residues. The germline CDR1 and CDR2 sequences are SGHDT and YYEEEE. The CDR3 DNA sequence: TGTGCCGGCAGCTTGGCCGGGGCGGGGTACAATGAGCAGTTCTTC. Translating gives CAGSLAGAGYNEQFF.

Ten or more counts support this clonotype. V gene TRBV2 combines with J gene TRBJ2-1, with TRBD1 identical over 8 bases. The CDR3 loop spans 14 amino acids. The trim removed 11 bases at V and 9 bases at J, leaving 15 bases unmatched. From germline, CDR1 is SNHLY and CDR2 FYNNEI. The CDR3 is CAVPTGTGFGEQFF. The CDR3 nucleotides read TGTGCCGTCCCTACCGGGACAGGTTTTGGTGAGCAGTTCTTC. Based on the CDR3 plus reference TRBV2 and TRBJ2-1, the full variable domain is EPEVTQTPSHQVTQMGQEVILRCVPISNHLYFYWYRQILGQKVEFLVSFYNNEISEKSEIFDDQFSVERPDGSNFTLKIRSTKLEDSAMYFCAVPTGTGFGEQFFGPGTRLTVL.

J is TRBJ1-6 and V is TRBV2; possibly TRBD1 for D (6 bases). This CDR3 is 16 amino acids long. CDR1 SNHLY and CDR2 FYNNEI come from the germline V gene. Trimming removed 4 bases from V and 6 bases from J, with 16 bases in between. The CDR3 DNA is TGTGCCAGCAGTGTAAGCGGAGGACAGCCTAATTCACCCCTCCACTTT. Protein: CASSVSGGQPNSPLHF.